A single TCR beta chain is shown here with its context. The source of the sample is a study of blood T cell repertoires in COVID-19. Across the study: COVID-19 samples collected from the United States, Italy and Spain covered acute and convalescent phases. Sources were T cells, B-cell-depleted T cells, or PBMCs; the material itself was cDNA or gDNA.

V dropped 6 bases and J dropped 7; count of bases not matched to a gene: 11. The CDR3 is 15 residues long. CDR1 is KGHSH and CDR2 is LQKENI in the germline V gene. Clones were read by immunoSEQ multiplex PCR, and TCRdb kept only the in-frame ones, dropping some. This table holds about 360,000 clones, 85% to 90% found once. This receptor was obtained from a human donor in a cohort sampled during active COVID-19. The material sequenced was peripheral blood. The chain employs TRBV18 and TRBJ2-1; 8 bases align to TRBD1. CDR3: CASSYDRGSFNEQFF. In nucleotides, the CDR3 is TGTGCCAGCTCGTACGACAGGGGATCTTTTAATGAGCAGTTCTTC.